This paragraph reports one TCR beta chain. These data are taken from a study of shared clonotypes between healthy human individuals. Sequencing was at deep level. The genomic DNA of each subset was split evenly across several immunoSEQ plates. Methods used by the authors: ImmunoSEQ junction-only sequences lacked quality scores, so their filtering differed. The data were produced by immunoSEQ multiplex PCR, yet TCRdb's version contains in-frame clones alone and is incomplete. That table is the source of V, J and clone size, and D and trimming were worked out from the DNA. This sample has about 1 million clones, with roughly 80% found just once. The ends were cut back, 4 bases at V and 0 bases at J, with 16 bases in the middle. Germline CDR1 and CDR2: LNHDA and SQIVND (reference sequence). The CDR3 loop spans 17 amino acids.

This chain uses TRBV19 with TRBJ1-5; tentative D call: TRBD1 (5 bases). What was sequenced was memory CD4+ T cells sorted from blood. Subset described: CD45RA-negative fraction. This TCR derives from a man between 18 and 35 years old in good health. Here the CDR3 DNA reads TGTGCCAGTAGTACCCGGAGACAGTTCCTTAGCAATCAGCCCCAGCATTTT. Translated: CASSTRRQFLSNQPQHF.